This T cell receptor (beta chain) appears in the sequencing data of a study of cytomegalovirus exposure and HLA in healthy donors. The CDR3 is 15 amino acids. Germline V lookup: CDR1 MNHEY, CDR2 SMNVEV (reference sequence). The V and J ends lost 7 bases and 3 bases, in that order; junction bases with no gene match: 6. PCR involved 60 Vbeta and 13 Jbeta primers. Clones were sequenced by immunoSEQ multiplex PCR, and TCRdb holds only the in-frame ones, with some missing. The sample shows 100,000 to 150,000 clones, around 73% of them seen only once. In the case of this clone: As yet, its antigen is unknown.

Study-level points and caveats: Sequencing depth across donors, presence/absence analyses assumed, was roughly uniform.

The receptor's source is a man between 60 and 75 years old in good health and CMV-seropositive. The sample comprised PBMCs. The chain combines TRBV27 with TRBJ1-6, with 7 bases that match TRBD1. CDR3 DNA sequence: TGTGCCAGCAAACCAGGACAGGTCTATAATTCACCCCTCCACTTT. It encodes CASKPGQVYNSPLHF.